A single sample is the source of the 8 T cell receptor beta chains below, sequenced in a study of T cells in pancreatic ductal adenocarcinoma. Clones were sequenced by immunoSEQ multiplex PCR, and TCRdb holds only the in-frame ones, with some missing. This sample has about 11,000 clones; 86% occur once, and the top ten carry 18%. Surgery without prior neoadjuvant therapy was the treatment of the selected pancreatic ductal adenocarcinoma patients. The sequencing sample was made of PBMCs. Receptors were obtained from a human donor with pancreatic ductal adenocarcinoma.

The chain is built from TRBV5-5 and TRBJ1-2, with D possibly being TRBD1 (5 bases). V lost 2 bases, J lost 2 bases, and 13 bases lay in between. This CDR3 is 15 amino acids long. The V gene's germline CDR1 is SGHKS and CDR2 YYEKEE (reference sequence). CDR3 amino acids: CASSLTGTANYGYTF. Written as DNA, the CDR3 is TGTGCCAGCAGCTTAACCGGGACTGCCAACTATGGCTACACCTTC.

The chain combines TRBV5-1 with TRBJ1-1; the D gene is possibly TRBD1 (5 bases). V lost 4 bases and J 0 bases, leaving 16 bases between the germline ends. Germline CDR1 and CDR2: SGHRS and YFSETQ. The CDR3 has 16 residues. This chain's CDR3 is CASSPRERALNTEAFF. As DNA, the CDR3 is TGCGCCAGCAGCCCCAGGGAAAGGGCCTTGAACACTGAAGCTTTCTTT. Looking up the rest from reference TRBV5-1 and TRBJ1-1 gives the full variable domain: KAGVTQTPRYLIKTRGQQVTLSCSPISGHRSVSWYQQTPGQGLQFLFEYFSETQRNKGNFPGRFSGRQFSNSRSEMNVSTLELGDSALYLCASSPRERALNTEAFFGQGTRLTVV.

Here the CDR3 DNA reads TGTGCCAGCATCTGGGGGGAGACCCAGTACTTC. Translation: CASIWGETQYF. The V gene is TRBV2, the J gene TRBJ2-5; perhaps D is TRBD1 or TRBD2 (5 bases each). The V gene lost 7 bases and the J gene lost 5 bases, with 8 bases spanning the gap. The CDR3 has 11 residues. CDR1 and CDR2 (germline): SNHLY, FYNNEI.

The chain uses TRBV6-1 and TRBJ2-7; D is possibly TRBD1 (6 bases). Trimming left V 0 bases short and J 1 base short, with 10 bases between. Germline loops: CDR1 MNHNS, CDR2 SASEGT. This CDR3 spans 15 amino acids. The chain's CDR3 is CASSEALTGSYEQYF. CDR3 nucleotide sequence: TGTGCCAGCAGTGAAGCTCTGACAGGTTCCTACGAGCAGTACTTC.

This clone is a singleton in its sample. The chain is built from TRBV19 and TRBJ1-2; 7 nucleotides line up with TRBD1. After removal of 5 bases from V and 8 bases from J, the junction contained 5 bases not matched to a gene. Germline values: CDR1 LNHDA, CDR2 SQIVND (reference sequence). The CDR3 contains 12 residues. CDR3 nucleotide sequence: TGTGCCAGTAGTTCACAGGGGCTCGGCTACACCTTC. The encoded protein is CASSSQGLGYTF.

This clone has just a few counts. The sample contains more than one DNA sequence encoding this CDR3. The chain recombines TRBV18 with TRBJ1-5; D unresolved. Germline V lookup: CDR1 KGHSH, CDR2 LQKENI. The length of the CDR3 is 15 residues. Trimming left V 3 bases short and J 2 bases short, with 11 bases between. CDR3 residues: CASSPDRGGNQPQHF. Here the CDR3 DNA reads TGTGCCAGCTCACCGGACCGAGGAGGCAATCAGCCCCAGCATTTT.

The chain carries TRBV9 and TRBJ2-3; 10 bases match TRBD2. The CDR3 runs 15 residues. Looked up from germline, CDR1 is SGDLS and CDR2 is YYNGEE. J lost 3 bases, V lost 0 bases, and 1 base had no gene match. The CDR3 nucleotides read TGTGCCAGCAGCGTAGGTAGCGGGGGGACAGATACGCAGTATTTT. It specifies CASSVGSGGTDTQYF.

V is TRBV10-3 and J is TRBJ2-7; the D is unclear. Germline CDR1 reads ENHRY; CDR2 reads SYGVKD. CDR3 size: 13 residues. V gave up 0 bases and J gave up 5 bases, with 8 bases separating them. DNA for the CDR3: TGTGCCATCAGTGAGTCGAGGTCCCACGAGCAGTACTTC. It yields the protein CAISESRSHEQYF.